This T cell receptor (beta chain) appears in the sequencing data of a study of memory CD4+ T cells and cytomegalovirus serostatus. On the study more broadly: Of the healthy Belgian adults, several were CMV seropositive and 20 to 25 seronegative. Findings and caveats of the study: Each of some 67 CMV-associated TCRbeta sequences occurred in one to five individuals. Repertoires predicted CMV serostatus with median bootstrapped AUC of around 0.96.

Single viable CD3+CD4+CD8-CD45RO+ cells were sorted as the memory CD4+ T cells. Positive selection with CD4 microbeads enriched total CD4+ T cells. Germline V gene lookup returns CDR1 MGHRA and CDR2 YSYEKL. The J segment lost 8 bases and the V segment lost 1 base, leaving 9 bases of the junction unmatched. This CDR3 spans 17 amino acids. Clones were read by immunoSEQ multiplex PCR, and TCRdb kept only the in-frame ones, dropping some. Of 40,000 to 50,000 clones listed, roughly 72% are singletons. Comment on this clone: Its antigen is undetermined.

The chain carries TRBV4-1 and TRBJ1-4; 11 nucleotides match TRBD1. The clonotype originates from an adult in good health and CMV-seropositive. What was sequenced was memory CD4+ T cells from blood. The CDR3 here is CASSQGFSGTGGEKLFF. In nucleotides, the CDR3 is TGCGCCAGCAGCCAAGGGTTTAGTGGGACAGGGGGGGAAAAACTGTTTTTT.